These 21 T cell receptor beta chains share one sample of origin, sequenced in a study of shared T cell receptors in the human thymus. The repertoire was sequenced with immunoSEQ multiplex PCR; TCRdb's copy has only in-frame clones and lacks some. The sample records 700,000 to 750,000 clones, approximately 85% being singletons. The data also belong to a second study, concerning human thymus T cells.

Sequences were obtained from thymocytes. The receptors here all came from a girl under three years old with a congenital heart defect.

V usage is TRBV5-6 and J usage is TRBJ2-6, with 8 bases lining up with TRBD1. V lost 7 bases to trimming and J lost 0 bases; unmatched junction nucleotides: 15. The CDR3 runs 19 residues. Per the germline V gene, CDR1 is SGHDT and CDR2 is YYEEEE. The CDR3 protein is CASQAYWTGFLSGANVLTF. The CDR3 DNA is TGTGCCAGCCAAGCCTACTGGACAGGGTTCCTCTCTGGGGCCAACGTCCTGACTTTC.

The V and J genes are TRBV2 and TRBJ1-5, with D possibly being TRBD1 (6 bases). This CDR3 spans 15 amino acids. Per germline, CDR1 SNHLY and CDR2 FYNNEI. V shed 3 bases and J shed 4 bases, with 13 bases lying between them. The CDR3, as DNA: TGTGCCAGCAGTGACCTCAGGGGATCGAATCAGCCCCAGCATTTT. Its protein is CASSDLRGSNQPQHF.

This chain uses TRBV5-1 with TRBJ2-6, with D possibly matching TRBD1 (6 bases). With 3 bases removed from V and 2 bases from J, the gap between germline ends came to 15 bases. CDR3 length equals 17 residues. Germline V gene data show CDR1 as SGHRS and CDR2 as YFSETQ. This chain's CDR3 is CASSWNGTTPGANVLTF. The CDR3 nucleotides are TGCGCCAGCAGCTGGAATGGGACAACCCCTGGGGCCAACGTCCTGACTTTC.

The V gene is TRBV6-1, the J gene TRBJ1-1, with D tentatively TRBD1 (6 bases). Germline assignment: CDR1 MNHNS and CDR2 SASEGT. Trimming removed 0 bases from V and 8 bases from J, with 10 bases in between. The CDR3 sequence is 13 residues long. The CDR3 protein is CASSEAWTEEAFF. The CDR3 DNA is TGTGCCAGCAGTGAAGCGTGGACAGAGGAAGCTTTCTTT.

The count of this clone is one. The V and J genes are TRBV5-1 and TRBJ1-1; D not resolved. Trimming took 4 bases from V and 5 from J, leaving 15 bases between them. CDR3 length: 14 residues. Germline V lookup: CDR1 SGHRS, CDR2 YFSETQ. This CDR3 is CASSPSGVGTEAFF. The CDR3 nucleotides read TGCGCCAGCAGCCCCTCCGGGGTTGGTACTGAAGCTTTCTTT.

A word on this clone: Other DNA sequences in this sample translate to the same CDR3. The chain links TRBV5-1 to TRBJ1-1; D may be TRBD1 (5 bases). Germline V CDR1 and CDR2: SGHRS, YFSETQ. The CDR3 is made up of 14 amino acids. V lost 1 base and J lost 3, with 10 bases in between. The chain's CDR3 is CASSLRGGDTEAFF. CDR3 sequence (DNA): TGCGCCAGCAGCTTGAGAGGAGGGGACACTGAAGCTTTCTTT.

The chain links TRBV28 to TRBJ1-2; 7 nucleotides agree with TRBD1. CDR1 is MDHEN and CDR2 is SYDVKM in the germline V gene. The CDR3 consists of 13 residues. V shed 10 bases and J 8 bases; nucleotides not matched to a gene: 13. The CDR3 DNA follows: TGTGCCACTTGGACAGGAGATCTCGGCGGCTACACCTTC. Translated, it gives CATWTGDLGGYTF.

The V and J genes are TRBV5-6 and TRBJ2-5; 8 bases agree with TRBD2. Germline values: CDR1 SGHDT, CDR2 YYEEEE. The CDR3 totals 15 residues. The J segment lost 2 bases and the V segment lost 3 bases, leaving 6 bases of the junction unmatched. The CDR3 bases are TGTGCCAGCAGCTCCAGCGGGGGTAGACAAGAGACCCAGTACTTC. Translating it yields CASSSSGGRQETQYF. Full variable domain (missing parts from reference TRBV5-6 and TRBJ2-5): DAGVTQSPTHLIKTRGQQVTLRCSPKSGHDTVSWYQQALGQGPQFIFQYYEEEERQRGNFPDRFSGHQFPNYSSELNVNALLLGDSALYLCASSSSGGRQETQYFGPGTRLLVL.

The chain combines TRBV4-1 with TRBJ2-5, with D tentatively TRBD2 (7 bases). Trimming removed 3 bases at V and 4 bases at J, with 15 bases between. Germline V gene data show CDR1 as MGHRA and CDR2 as YSYEKL. The CDR3 contains 15 residues. CDR3 in DNA: TGCGCCAGCAGCCATACGAGGGGGGAGGGAGAGACCCAGTACTTC. It translates to CASSHTRGEGETQYF.

This clone came up a few times. The chain links TRBV4-3 to TRBJ1-3; 7 bases fit TRBD1. CDR3 length: 15 amino acids. Trimming at V came to 8 bases and at J to 0 bases, leaving 7 bases not matched to a gene. The V gene's germline CDR1 is LGHNA and CDR2 YSLEER. DNA for the CDR3: TGCGCCAGCCGAGGGACAGAAGTCTCTGGAAACACCATATATTTT. The encoded protein is CASRGTEVSGNTIYF.

The chain combines TRBV28 with TRBJ1-4; possible D gene TRBD1, 5 bases. Trimming pared 5 bases from V and 8 bases from J, leaving 18 bases between. Germline V gene lookup returns CDR1 MDHEN and CDR2 SYDVKM. The CDR3 runs to 15 residues. The CDR3 here is CASSLRGFPREKLFF. The CDR3 bases are TGTGCCAGCAGTCTTAGGGGATTCCCCCGGGAAAAACTGTTTTTT.

This chain links TRBV12-5 with TRBJ2-3, with a weak D call TRBD2 (6 bases). V lost 0 bases and J 2 bases, leaving 12 bases between the germline ends. The CDR3 contains 16 residues. The germline CDR1 and CDR2 sequences are LGHNT and FRNRAP. The CDR3 coding sequence is TGTGCTAGTGGTTTGGTACAACTAGCCTCCACAGATACGCAGTATTTT. It encodes CASGLVQLASTDTQYF.

The gene calls are TRBV10-3 and TRBJ1-2; TRBD1 matches at 12 bases. After removal of 7 bases from V and 1 base from J, the junction contained 10 bases not matched to a gene. Germline assignment: CDR1 ENHRY and CDR2 SYGVKD. CDR3 length equals 17 residues. For the CDR3, the DNA is TGTGCCATCAAGGAGCCGGGACAGGGGGCCTATAACTATGGCTACACCTTC. Protein sequence: CAIKEPGQGAYNYGYTF.

The chain employs TRBV28 and TRBJ2-3, with 7 bases identical to TRBD1. V shed 7 bases, J shed 1 base, and the junction held 8 bases outside the gene matches. The CDR3 is 15 amino acids. CDR1 MDHEN and CDR2 SYDVKM come from the germline V gene. Written as DNA, the CDR3 is TGTGCCAGCAAAAGAAAGGACAGGTGCACAGATACGCAGTATTTT. Its translation: CASKRKDRCTDTQYF. Full variable domain (outside the CDR3, taken from reference TRBV28 and TRBJ2-3): DVKVTQSSRYLVKRTGEKVFLECVQDMDHENMFWYRQDPGLGLRLIYFSYDVKMKEKGDIPEGYSVSREKKERFSLILESASTNQTSMYLCASKRKDRCTDTQYFGPGTRLTVL.

The CDR3 DNA reads as TGTGCCAGCAGTTTAGGGTCAGGCCCGAACACTGAAGCTTTCTTT. This encodes CASSLGSGPNTEAFF. The V call is TRBV27, the J call TRBJ1-1, with D hard to call. CDR3 length equals 15 residues. The germline V gene has CDR1 MNHEY and CDR2 SMNVEV (reference sequence). Deletions cut 2 bases from V and 1 base from J, with 11 bases between.

This clone was detected a few times. This rearrangement joins TRBV4-3 to TRBJ1-3, with D tentatively TRBD1 (6 bases). The length of the CDR3 is 16 residues. The V and J ends lost 3 bases and 4 bases respectively, with 16 bases between them. Germline V gives CDR1 LGHNA, CDR2 YSLEER. The CDR3 coding sequence is TGCGCCAGCAGCCAGGTTCGTCCGACAGGAGGAAACACCATATATTTT. It codes for CASSQVRPTGGNTIYF.

V gene TRBV6-1 combines with J gene TRBJ1-2; TRBD1 matches 8 bases. The ends lost 3 bases at V and 8 bases at J; junction bases unmatched: 5. The germline V gene encodes CDR1 MNHNS and CDR2 SASEGT. The CDR3 length is 13 residues. The CDR3 nucleotides read TGTGCCAGCAGTGAGCGACAGGGGAAGGGCTACACCTTC. As protein: CASSERQGKGYTF.

The V call is TRBV6-1, the J call TRBJ1-5; no clear D. Per germline, CDR1 MNHNS and CDR2 SASEGT. V lost 8 bases, J lost 0 bases, and 11 bases lay in between. This CDR3 contains 14 residues. The CDR3 here is CASGADYSNQPQHF. The CDR3, as DNA: TGTGCCAGCGGCGCGGACTATAGCAATCAGCCCCAGCATTTT.

The J gene is TRBJ1-5, the V gene TRBV6-5; 8 bases match TRBD1. In germline, CDR1 is MNHEY, CDR2 SVGAGI. The length of the CDR3 is 16 residues. The V and J ends lost 5 bases and 5 bases, in that order; junction bases with no gene match: 11. The DNA for the CDR3 is TGTGCCAGCAGTCACTGGACAGGGAAGGGTGATCAGCCCCAGCATTTT. Translating it yields CASSHWTGKGDQPQHF.

V and J are TRBV27 and TRBJ2-7, with D maybe TRBD1 (5 bases). Germline CDR1 and CDR2: MNHEY and SMNVEV (reference sequence). V lost 3 bases, J lost 2 bases, and 11 bases lay in between. The CDR3 loop spans 14 amino acids. CDR3: CASSFSGLAYEQYF. For the CDR3, the DNA is TGTGCCAGCAGTTTTTCAGGGTTAGCCTACGAGCAGTACTTC.

The CDR3 bases are TGCGCCAGCAGCCAAGATTCCACCCCCTCTAGCGGGGGGCTCTGGGAGACCCAGTACTTC. Translation gives CASSQDSTPSSGGLWETQYF. This sequence joins TRBV4-3 and TRBJ2-5; TRBD2 agrees at 11 bases. V shed 0 bases, J shed 5 bases, and the junction held 17 bases outside the gene matches. Per the germline V gene, CDR1 is LGHNA and CDR2 is YSLEER. The CDR3 has 20 residues.